Listed below are T cell receptor beta chains from one sample, sequenced in a study of T-cell memory formation after mild COVID-19. Each CDR3 protein gets one entry after TCRdb re-called the 5' RACE reads with MiXCR. The sample has approximately 400,000 distinct CDR3 sequences, roughly 26% seen once. The sequencing input was PBMCs or a T cell subset sorted from them (not recorded which). Receptors were obtained from an adult woman who had mild COVID-19 (a few samples of this study predate the infection). Cell type and time point are not known. Both conserved end residues are part of each CDR3. The D gene is left open where the match is weak. A clone size is listed for some rows: how often the clone was seen (once, few, many), or a class if it is expanded.

V: TRBV9; size: few; D: TRBD2; J: TRBJ2-3; DNA: TGTGCCAGCAGCGTTGCTAGCGGGGGGATGACAGATACGCAGTATTTT; CDR3: CASSVASGGMTDTQYF
V: TRBV7-3; size: NA; D: NA; J: TRBJ2-7; DNA: TGTGCCAGCAGCCCACGCGGGGAATACGAGCAGTACTTC; CDR3: CASSPRGEYEQYF
V: TRBV18; size: NA; D: TRBD2; J: TRBJ2-7; DNA: TGTGCCAGCTCACCACAGGGACTAGCCTACGAGCAGTACTTC; CDR3: CASSPQGLAYEQYF
V: TRBV12-3/TRBV12-4; size: many; D: TRBD1; J: TRBJ1-1; DNA: TGTGCCAGCACCAGACCGGGACAGGGTTACACTGAAGCTTTCTTT; CDR3: CASTRPGQGYTEAFF
V: TRBV12-3/TRBV12-4; size: NA; D: NA; J: TRBJ2-3; DNA: TGTGCCAGCAGTGACCCCCGAGGGGGGACGAACCGGGATACGCAGTATTTT; CDR3: CASSDPRGGTNRDTQYF
V: TRBV2; size: few; D: NA; J: TRBJ1-5; DNA: TGTGCCAGCGGGGGGCGGAATGGCAATCAGCCCCAGCATTTT; CDR3: CASGGRNGNQPQHF
V: TRBV24-1; size: NA; D: NA; J: TRBJ2-3; DNA: TGTGCCACCAGTGATTTGGGCGTGAGCGGAACAGATACGCAGTATTTT; CDR3: CATSDLGVSGTDTQYF
V: TRBV7-2; size: NA; D: NA; J: TRBJ2-7; DNA: TGTGCCAGCAGCTCAAGACAGCTGACTTACGAGCAGTACTTC; CDR3: CASSSRQLTYEQYF
V: TRBV7-9; size: few; D: TRBD2; J: TRBJ2-1; DNA: TGTGCCAGCAGCCCGCTCGGGACTAGCGGGACCTACAATGAGCAGTTCTTC; CDR3: CASSPLGTSGTYNEQFF
V: TRBV12-3/TRBV12-4; size: few; D: NA; J: TRBJ2-3; DNA: TGTGCCAGCAGTCTGGCTGGTCTTGATACGCAGTATTTT; CDR3: CASSLAGLDTQYF
V: TRBV5-1; size: few; D: NA; J: TRBJ2-1; DNA: TGCGCCAGCAGCTCTCTAAGCGAGGGGGGGACTTTGTACAATGAGCAGTTCTTC; CDR3: CASSSLSEGGTLYNEQFF
V: TRBV20-1; size: NA; D: TRBD2; J: TRBJ2-2; DNA: TGCAGTGCTAGACAAGACGGTCTAGCGGGAGGTTCATCGAACACCGGGGAGCTGTTTTTT; CDR3: CSARQDGLAGGSSNTGELFF
V: TRBV29-1; size: NA; D: TRBD1; J: TRBJ1-2; DNA: TGCAGCGTTGGGGACAGGGGGCCCTATGGCTACACCTTC; CDR3: CSVGDRGPYGYTF
V: TRBV18; size: NA; D: TRBD2; J: TRBJ2-1; DNA: TGTGCCAGCTCAGCGGGACTAGCCTACAATGAGCAGTTCTTC; CDR3: CASSAGLAYNEQFF
V: TRBV21-1; size: few; D: NA; J: TRBJ2-4; DNA: TGTGCCAGCAGCAAAGAGGCGGCCTTAGCCAAAAACATTCAGTACTTC; CDR3: CASSKEAALAKNIQYF
V: TRBV20-1; size: NA; D: TRBD2; J: TRBJ2-3; DNA: TGCAGTGCTCCAACTGGTTCTAGCGGGGGGGCAGATACGCAGTATTTT; CDR3: CSAPTGSSGGADTQYF
V: TRBV20-1; size: few; D: TRBD1; J: TRBJ2-5; DNA: TGCAGTGCTAGAGAGACAGGGACCCGAGAGACCCAGTACTTC; CDR3: CSARETGTRETQYF
V: TRBV20-1; size: NA; D: NA; J: TRBJ2-5; DNA: TGCAGTGCCCACCGAGTCTCGTTAAAGACCCAGTACTTC; CDR3: CSAHRVSLKTQYF
V: TRBV28; size: NA; D: NA; J: TRBJ2-2; DNA: TGTGCCAGCAGGAGCACTAAGAACACCGGGGAGCTGTTTTTT; CDR3: CASRSTKNTGELFF
V: TRBV11-2; size: NA; D: TRBD2; J: TRBJ2-2; DNA: TGTGCCAGCAGCTCCAGCGGGGGATCGAACACCGGGGAGCTGTTTTTT; CDR3: CASSSSGGSNTGELFF
V: TRBV5-6; size: NA; D: TRBD1; J: TRBJ1-6; DNA: TGTGCCAGCAGCTCCGGACAGGCCCGGGGTAATTCACCCCTCCACTTT; CDR3: CASSSGQARGNSPLHF
V: TRBV29-1; size: NA; D: NA; J: TRBJ2-3; DNA: TGCAGCGTTGAAGATTGGTCACGGATCAGCACAGATACGCAGTATTTT; CDR3: CSVEDWSRISTDTQYF
V: TRBV15; size: few; D: TRBD1; J: TRBJ1-5; DNA: TGTGCCACCAGCAGAGGGAACAGGGGGATTGGTCAGCCCCAGCATTTT; CDR3: CATSRGNRGIGQPQHF
V: TRBV7-9; size: NA; D: NA; J: TRBJ1-1; DNA: TGTGCCAGCAGCTTAGTAGGGCTTAACACTGAAGCTTTCTTT; CDR3: CASSLVGLNTEAFF
V: TRBV27; size: NA; D: NA; J: TRBJ2-7; DNA: TGTGCCAGCAGTCTCGCCGGCGCAGGGGAAGGATACGAGCAGTACTTC; CDR3: CASSLAGAGEGYEQYF
V: TRBV2; size: NA; D: NA; J: TRBJ1-6; DNA: TGTGCCAGCAGTGAATCCGTGTTGGGGGACCGGCTCCACTTT; CDR3: CASSESVLGDRLHF
V: TRBV7-3; size: NA; D: NA; J: TRBJ2-3; DNA: TGTGCCAGCAGCCAGCTATTTGGTGATACGCAGTATTTT; CDR3: CASSQLFGDTQYF
V: TRBV28; size: NA; D: NA; J: TRBJ2-2; DNA: TGTGCCATCAGGCGAACAGGAGCGAACACCGGGGAGCTGTTTTTT; CDR3: CAIRRTGANTGELFF
V: TRBV9; size: few; D: NA; J: TRBJ2-2; DNA: TGTGCCAGCAGCGCCTCACGGATGATCACCGGGGAGCTGTTTTTT; CDR3: CASSASRMITGELFF
V: TRBV19; size: few; D: TRBD2; J: TRBJ2-7; DNA: TGTGCCAACTCACTTGGCGGGAGGGCCGCGGGCTACGAGCAGTACTTC; CDR3: CANSLGGRAAGYEQYF
V: TRBV6-2/TRBV6-3; size: NA; D: NA; J: TRBJ1-1; DNA: TGTGCCAGCACTTACAGTCTCGGGGCTGAAGCTTTCTTT; CDR3: CASTYSLGAEAFF
V: TRBV2; size: NA; D: TRBD1; J: TRBJ2-1; DNA: TGTGCCAGCAGTTCCCGGGACAGGCTGAATGAGCAGTTCTTC; CDR3: CASSSRDRLNEQFF
V: TRBV27; size: few; D: NA; J: TRBJ1-2; DNA: TGTGCCAGCAGTTTAAGCTCTGGACAGCCTAACTATGGCTACACCTTC; CDR3: CASSLSSGQPNYGYTF
V: TRBV11-2; size: NA; D: NA; J: TRBJ2-3; DNA: TGTGCCCACGGACACACAGATACGCAGTATTTT; CDR3: CAHGHTDTQYF
V: TRBV12-3/TRBV12-4; size: few; D: NA; J: TRBJ2-6; DNA: TGTGCCAGCAGGGAGGCCGGGGCCAACGTCCTGACTTTC; CDR3: CASREAGANVLTF
V: TRBV27; size: NA; D: NA; J: TRBJ2-7; DNA: TGTGCCAGCAGTTTAACCCCGACCTACGAGCAGTACTTC; CDR3: CASSLTPTYEQYF
V: TRBV30; size: few; D: TRBD2; J: TRBJ2-1; DNA: TGTGCCTGTTCTGAGGGAGCGGGAGAGGCGCCTTCCTACAATGAGCAGTTCTTC; CDR3: CACSEGAGEAPSYNEQFF